This record looks at one TCR beta chain sequence and its context. Using immunoSEQ multiplex PCR, the repertoire was profiled, and TCRdb retains in-frame clones only, with some absent. The sample holds about 230,000 clones; about 90% are singletons and the top ten take around 3.6%. Cohort placement rested on clinical history that participants reported themselves. This sample stems from a study of blood T cell repertoires in COVID-19. Turning to the study itself: Sample material is recorded as cDNA or gDNA derived from T cells, B-cell-depleted T cells, or PBMCs.

CDR3 length: 16 amino acids. Germline V CDR1 and CDR2: SGHNT, YYREEE (reference sequence). V was clipped by 4 bases and J by 2 bases, with 17 bases between them. The specimen sequenced was PBMCs or T cells enriched from blood (not recorded which). The receptor's source is a woman in her thirties who had been exposed to COVID-19. This chain joins TRBV5-4 and TRBJ2-3; the D gene is possibly TRBD2 (7 bases). The CDR3 DNA reads TGTGCCAGCAGCCGGAGGGAGGGGGGCTTCACAGATACGCAGTATTTT. It specifies CASSRREGGFTDTQYF.